Presented here are 27 T cell receptor beta chains from one specimen sequenced in a study of blood T cell repertoires in COVID-19 (dated by TCRdb to 2020 to 2021). Libraries were made using the immunoSEQ multiplex PCR assay. This is the immuneACCESS table as TCRdb keeps it, with only in-frame sequences that have V and J called. A part of the clones is gone; compared with another copy, unresolved V genes explain less than half, and the rest is unexplained. This sample gives hundreds of thousands of clones in total; roughly 90% of them show up just once. About 1% of the sample lies in the top ten. Specimen: PBMCs or T cells enriched from blood (not recorded which). These receptors were taken from a woman aged 25 to 39 who had recovered from COVID-19.

J is TRBJ2-2 and V is TRBV5-4, with D perhaps TRBD1 (6 bases). V was pared by 2 bases and J by 5 bases, with 16 bases between. Germline CDR1 reads SGHNT; CDR2 reads YYREEE (reference sequence). This CDR3 has 16 residues. The CDR3 sequence is CASSLQGRMSTGELFF. CDR3 DNA: TGTGCCAGCAGCTTACAGGGAAGAATGAGTACCGGGGAGCTGTTTTTT.

J is TRBJ2-1 and V is TRBV7-8; 8 positions agree with TRBD2. After removal of 3 bases from V and 7 bases from J, the junction contained 5 bases not matched to a gene. Germline V CDR1 and CDR2: SGHVS, FQNEAQ. CDR3 length: 14 amino acids. This CDR3 reads CASSLAGGNNEQFF. DNA of the CDR3: TGTGCCAGCAGCTTGGCGGGGGGCAATAATGAGCAGTTCTTC. Based on the CDR3 plus reference TRBV7-8 and TRBJ2-1, the full variable domain is GAGVSQSPRYKVAKRGQDVALRCDPISGHVSLFWYQQALGQGPEFLTYFQNEAQLDKSGLPSDRFFAERPEGSVSTLKIQRTQQEDSAVYLCASSLAGGNNEQFFGPGTRLTVL.

V is TRBV11-2 and J is TRBJ2-1; D possibly corresponds to TRBD2 (6 bases). Germline CDR1 SGHAT, CDR2 FQNNGV. V gave up 4 bases and J gave up 1 base, with 11 bases separating them. This CDR3 is built from 15 residues. Here the CDR3 DNA reads TGTGCCAGCAGCTCGACTCGGGGGTCCTACAATGAGCAGTTCTTC. The encoded protein is CASSSTRGSYNEQFF.

The V gene is TRBV6-2 or TRBV6-3, the J gene TRBJ2-7; 8 bases align to TRBD1. With V trimmed by 6 bases and J by 6 bases, 4 bases remained unmatched. The CDR3 has 12 amino acids. Germline V CDR1 and CDR2: MNHEY, SVGEGT. The CDR3 DNA is TGTGCCAGCAGCCGGACAGGGCCCGAGCAGTACTTC. The encoded protein is CASSRTGPEQYF.

The CDR3 loop is CASSPPGDYGYTF. The CDR3 DNA reads as TGTGCCAGCTCACCACCAGGGGACTATGGCTACACCTTC. The chain couples TRBV18 to TRBJ1-2; possibly TRBD1 for D (5 bases). V was pared by 0 bases and J by 3 bases, with 5 bases between. CDR3 length equals 13 residues. Germline loops: CDR1 KGHSH, CDR2 LQKENI.

V and J are TRBV7-3 and TRBJ1-1; D gene ambiguous. The germline V gene has CDR1 SGHTA and CDR2 FQGTGA. With 5 bases removed from V and 3 bases from J, the gap between germline ends came to 16 bases. This CDR3 comprises 15 residues. Here the CDR3 reads CASSTTGRADTEAFF. The CDR3 bases are TGTGCCAGCAGCACGACCGGGAGGGCGGACACTGAAGCTTTCTTT.

The chain links TRBV9 to TRBJ2-7; 11 bases agree with TRBD1. This CDR3 contains 15 residues. Germline CDR1 is SGDLS and CDR2 is YYNGEE. V shed 0 bases, J shed 2 bases, and the junction held 1 base outside the gene matches. The CDR3 region has the DNA TGTGCCAGCAGCGTAGGGGACAGGGGGGCCTACGAGCAGTACTTC. It yields the protein CASSVGDRGAYEQYF. Complete variable domain (other parts from reference TRBV9 and TRBJ2-7): DSGVTQTPKHLITATGQRVTLRCSPRSGDLSVYWYQQSLDQGLQFLIQYYNGEERAKGNILERFSAQQFPDLHSELNLSSLELGDSALYFCASSVGDRGAYEQYFGPGTRLTVT.

This clone was picked up a small number of times. The chain links TRBV13 to TRBJ1-2; 7 positions agree with TRBD1. Germline CDR1 PRHDT, CDR2 FYEKMQ (reference sequence). The CDR3 has 14 residues. Unmatched junction bases numbered 10, after V lost 5 bases and J lost 7 bases. CDR3 region: CASSEGTVSSGYTF. The CDR3, as DNA: TGTGCCAGCAGCGAAGGGACAGTTTCATCTGGCTACACCTTC.

The chain is built from TRBV6-5 and TRBJ2-1; TRBD1 might be the D (5 bases). CDR1 and CDR2 from the germline V gene are MNHEY and SVGAGI. The CDR3 sequence is 15 residues long. Between the trimmed V and J ends, which lost 5 bases and 7 bases, there was a span of 18 bases. In DNA form, the CDR3 reads TGTGCCAGCAGTAAATTTGTAGGGGTAGGGAATGAGCAGTTCTTC. Its protein is CASSKFVGVGNEQFF.

The chain recombines TRBV5-4 with TRBJ1-1; 9 bases are shared with TRBD1. From germline, CDR1 is SGHNT and CDR2 YYREEE (reference sequence). The J segment lost 2 bases and the V segment lost 4 bases, leaving 6 bases of the junction unmatched. This CDR3 spans 15 amino acids. CDR3 region: CASSPGQGRNTEAFF. Written as DNA, the CDR3 is TGTGCCAGCAGCCCCGGACAGGGGAGAAACACTGAAGCTTTCTTT.

The table lists this clone with a count of one. The chain links TRBV6-5 to TRBJ2-7; maybe TRBD1 (5 bases). CDR1 and CDR2 (germline): MNHEY, SVGAGI. The CDR3 is made up of 15 amino acids. Trimming cost V 2 bases and J 1 base, with 12 bases left between them. Here the CDR3 DNA reads TGTGCCAGCAGTTACGGGCAGGGTGGGTCCTACGAGCAGTACTTC. It specifies CASSYGQGGSYEQYF.

V and J are TRBV11-2 and TRBJ2-7; D gene uncertain. Germline values: CDR1 SGHAT, CDR2 FQNNGV. V shed 1 base and J shed 1 base, with 2 bases lying between them. This CDR3 is built from 12 residues. CDR3 in DNA: TGTGCCAGCAGCTTAGTATCCTACGAGCAGTACTTC. Residues: CASSLVSYEQYF.

For the CDR3, the DNA is TGTGCCAGCAACCCTAGCGGGGGGGCCTTTGAGCAGTTCTTC. Translated, it gives CASNPSGGAFEQFF. The chain couples TRBV9 to TRBJ2-1, with 12 bases lining up with TRBD2. Germline values: CDR1 SGDLS, CDR2 YYNGEE. The CDR3 loop spans 14 amino acids. V was clipped by 6 bases and J by 9 bases; unmatched bases: 7.

The rearrangement joins TRBV29-1 to TRBJ1-1; 7 positions agree with TRBD1. V lost 5 bases to trimming and J lost 7 bases; unmatched junction nucleotides: 10. CDR3 length: 13 amino acids. Germline lookup yields CDR1 SQVTM and CDR2 ANQGSEA. CDR3: CSVLRQGVGEAFF. In DNA form, the CDR3 reads TGCAGCGTTCTTCGACAGGGAGTAGGTGAAGCTTTCTTT.

The genes are TRBV7-3 and TRBJ2-3; 9 bases map to TRBD2. Germline assignment: CDR1 SGHTA and CDR2 FQGTGA. J lost 6 bases, V lost 5 bases, and 3 bases had no gene match. CDR3 size: 13 residues. The CDR3 DNA sequence: TGTGCCAGCAGCGTGCGGGAGGGGGATACGCAGTATTTT. Its protein product is CASSVREGDTQYF.

V usage is TRBV4-1 and J usage is TRBJ2-1; 10 bases agree with TRBD1. V was clipped by 5 bases and J by 8 bases; unmatched bases: 9. Germline V gene sequence: CDR1 MGHRA, CDR2 YSYEKL. This CDR3 is 15 amino acids long. The CDR3 region has the DNA TGCGCCAGCAGCTTGCAGGGGACAGGGGATTATGAGCAGTTCTTC. Protein sequence: CASSLQGTGDYEQFF.

This chain connects TRBV7-9 to TRBJ1-2, with D tentatively TRBD1 (5 bases). V lost 5 bases and J 4 bases, leaving 17 bases between the germline ends. The CDR3 sequence is 15 residues long. Germline V gene sequence: CDR1 SEHNR, CDR2 FQNEAQ (reference sequence). The CDR3 DNA reads TGTGCCAGCAGCCTCGGGGAGGGCAGGGCCTATGGCTACACCTTC. Protein sequence: CASSLGEGRAYGYTF. The full variable domain, completed using reference TRBV7-9 and TRBJ1-2, is DTGVSQNPRHKITKRGQNVTFRCDPISEHNRLYWYRQTLGQGPEFLTYFQNEAQLEKSRLLSDRFSAERPKGSFSTLEIQRTEQGDSAMYLCASSLGEGRAYGYTFGSGTRLTVV.

This chain links TRBV7-2 with TRBJ2-7; TRBD2 matches 10 bases. This CDR3 has 17 amino acids. Looked up from germline, CDR1 is SGHTA and CDR2 is FQGNSA. V shed 1 base and J 6 bases; nucleotides not matched to a gene: 12. The CDR3 here is CASSLVGLAGDDGEQYF. The CDR3 nucleotides are TGTGCCAGCAGCTTAGTTGGCCTAGCGGGAGACGATGGCGAGCAGTACTTC.

The rearrangement uses TRBV28 and TRBJ2-5; 7 nucleotides agree with TRBD1. The trim removed 5 bases at V and 4 bases at J, leaving 13 bases unmatched. CDR1 and CDR2 (germline): MDHEN, SYDVKM. The CDR3 contains 16 residues. The chain's CDR3 is CASSPARGGLVETQYF. The CDR3 region has the DNA TGTGCCAGCAGTCCCGCGAGAGGGGGCCTGGTAGAGACCCAGTACTTC.

The CDR3 nucleotides read TGTGCCAGCAGCACCGCCCAGGGCTATGGCTACACCTTC. Translating gives CASSTAQGYGYTF. The chain has TRBV9 and TRBJ1-2; D is perhaps TRBD1 (5 bases). The germline V gene encodes CDR1 SGDLS and CDR2 YYNGEE. This CDR3 has 13 residues. V was cut by 4 bases and J by 4 bases, with 11 bases left in between.

This clone was detected once. CDR3 region: CASSPTGVYEQYF. For the CDR3, the DNA is TGTGCCAGTAGTCCGACAGGGGTTTACGAGCAGTACTTC. The chain uses TRBV19 and TRBJ2-7; 8 nucleotides match TRBD1. Germline-derived CDR1 and CDR2 are LNHDA and SQIVND (reference sequence). V shed 5 bases, J shed 4 bases, and the junction held 4 bases outside the gene matches. The CDR3 consists of 13 residues. The entire variable domain, with the rest obtained from reference TRBV19 and TRBJ2-7, is as follows: DGGITQSPKYLFRKEGQNVTLSCEQNLNHDAMYWYRQDPGQGLRLIYYSQIVNDFQKGDIAEGYSVSREKKESFPLTVTSAQKNPTAFYLCASSPTGVYEQYFGPGTRLTVT.

The rearrangement uses TRBV2 and TRBJ1-5; a possible D gene is TRBD1 (5 bases). In germline, CDR1 is SNHLY, CDR2 FYNNEI. V lost 4 bases to trimming and J lost 6 bases, with 16 bases between them. CDR3 length equals 15 residues. The CDR3 coding sequence is TGTGCCAGCAGTGTTTCGGGACTTTTGGGTCAGCCCCAGCATTTT. Translated: CASSVSGLLGQPQHF.

This rearrangement joins TRBV5-1 to TRBJ1-4; 7 nucleotides match TRBD1. V dropped 1 base and J dropped 5; count of bases not matched to a gene: 5. The CDR3 totals 15 residues. CDR1 is SGHRS, CDR2 YFSETQ, per germline. Here the CDR3 DNA reads TGCGCCAGCAGCTTGCCGGGACAGTTAAATGAAAAACTGTTTTTT. This sequence encodes CASSLPGQLNEKLFF.

V is TRBV15 and J is TRBJ2-2, with 15 positions matching TRBD2. Germline V CDR1 and CDR2: LNHNV, YYDKDF (reference sequence). J lost 4 bases, V lost 3 bases, and 6 bases had no gene match. The CDR3 sequence is 18 residues long. The CDR3: CATSRGKGLAGGTGELFF. The CDR3 DNA sequence: TGTGCCACCAGCAGGGGGAAGGGACTAGCGGGGGGCACCGGGGAGCTGTTTTTT.

This sequence joins TRBV14 and TRBJ2-7, with unresolved D. Between the trimmed V and J ends, which lost 1 base and 3 bases, there was a span of 10 bases. CDR3 length: 14 amino acids. Germline values: CDR1 SGHDN, CDR2 FVKESK. Here the CDR3 reads CASSQGWARYEQYF. CDR3 coding DNA: TGTGCCAGCAGCCAAGGATGGGCGCGCTACGAGCAGTACTTC.

This sequence joins TRBV30 and TRBJ2-3, with 12 bases fitting TRBD2. Germline V gene sequence: CDR1 GTSNPN, CDR2 SVGIG (reference sequence). Germline trimming cut 1 base from V and 6 bases from J; bases unmatched to any gene: 8. The CDR3 contains 16 residues. The CDR3 spells CAWSEPLAGGTDTQYF. The CDR3 DNA reads as TGTGCCTGGAGTGAACCCCTAGCGGGAGGGACGGATACGCAGTATTTT.

The rearrangement joins TRBV6-5 to TRBJ1-6; TRBD1 matches 7 bases. The germline V gene encodes CDR1 MNHEY and CDR2 SVGAGI. J was trimmed by 8 bases and V by 1 base; bases with no gene match: 2. This CDR3 is 14 amino acids long. The CDR3 region has the DNA TGTGCCAGCAGTTACTTCACAGGGGATTCACCCCTCCACTTT. This sequence encodes CASSYFTGDSPLHF.